This T cell receptor (beta chain) came from a study of blood T cell repertoires in COVID-19. Using immunoSEQ multiplex PCR, the repertoire was profiled, and TCRdb retains in-frame clones only, with some absent. Seen here are fewer than 400,000 clones, 85% observed once, and the top ten hold under 4%. Germline lookup yields CDR1 MNHEY and CDR2 SMNVEV (reference sequence). V was clipped by 2 bases and J by 7 bases, with 11 bases between them. The CDR3 runs to 14 residues. The receptor was derived from a woman younger than 35 with acute or convalescent COVID-19. The genes are TRBV27 and TRBJ1-4; perhaps TRBD1 as D (6 bases). Specimen: peripheral blood. CDR3 loop: CASSLARGGEKLFF. The CDR3 DNA reads as TGTGCCAGCAGTTTAGCCAGGGGTGGTGAAAAACTGTTTTTT.